The 15 T cell receptor beta chains given below trace back to one sample, sequenced in a study of cytomegalovirus exposure and HLA in healthy donors. This PCR relied on a set of 60 Vbeta primers and 13 Jbeta primers. TCRdb's copy holds only in-frame clones and misses some; the assay was immunoSEQ multiplex PCR. The sample shows around 130,000 clones, approximately 85% of them seen only once. Sequenced: PBMCs. These receptor sequences come from a middle-aged woman in good health and CMV-seronegative.

This chain connects TRBV25-1 to TRBJ2-1; 9 nucleotides agree with TRBD1. CDR1 MGHDK and CDR2 SYGVNS come from the germline V gene. This CDR3 is 14 amino acids long. J lost 3 bases, V lost 5 bases, and 2 bases had no gene match. This CDR3 reads CASSPGQGYNEQFF. CDR3 nucleotide sequence: TGTGCCAGCAGTCCGGGACAGGGCTACAATGAGCAGTTCTTC. Looking up the rest from reference TRBV25-1 and TRBJ2-1 gives the full variable domain: EADIYQTPRYLVIGTGKKITLECSQTMGHDKMYWYQQDPGMELHLIHYSYGVNSTEKGDLSSESTVSRIRTEHFPLTLESARPSHTSQYLCASSPGQGYNEQFFGPGTRLTVL.

This sequence joins TRBV5-5 and TRBJ1-1; TRBD1 might be the D (5 bases). Looked up from germline, CDR1 is SGHKS and CDR2 is YYEKEE (reference sequence). V was trimmed by 2 bases and J by 7 bases, leaving 18 bases between them. The CDR3 length is 15 residues. CDR3 nucleotide sequence: TGTGCCAGCAGCTTAGGACCGGTGCAGGGTGTTGAAGCTTTCTTT. This gives the protein CASSLGPVQGVEAFF.

This sequence joins TRBV27 and TRBJ2-7, with TRBD2 matching over 7 bases. After removal of 8 bases from V and 2 bases from J, the junction contained 18 bases not matched to a gene. The CDR3 length is 17 residues. Germline CDR1 and CDR2: MNHEY and SMNVEV (reference sequence). CDR3 loop: CASSREAIPVVTYEQYF. CDR3 coding DNA: TGTGCCAGCTCCCGGGAGGCTATCCCAGTAGTGACCTACGAGCAGTACTTC.

The gene calls are TRBV25-1 and TRBJ1-5; D ambiguous. The V end was cut by 6 bases, the J end by 7 bases, with 10 bases between. Germline V gives CDR1 MGHDK, CDR2 SYGVNS. The CDR3 is 12 residues long. The CDR3 sequence is CASSQEYQPQHF. The DNA of the CDR3 is TGTGCCAGCAGCCAAGAGTACCAGCCCCAGCATTTT. Filled out from reference TRBV25-1 and TRBJ1-5, the complete variable domain reads EADIYQTPRYLVIGTGKKITLECSQTMGHDKMYWYQQDPGMELHLIHYSYGVNSTEKGDLSSESTVSRIRTEHFPLTLESARPSHTSQYLCASSQEYQPQHFGDGTRLSIL.

This chain connects TRBV2 to TRBJ1-1; D may be TRBD1 (6 bases). The CDR3 spans 15 residues. CDR1 and CDR2 (germline): SNHLY, FYNNEI. V gave up 6 bases and J gave up 1 base, with 15 bases separating them. CDR3 region: CASSPDSPRNTEAFF. CDR3 nucleotide sequence: TGTGCCAGCAGCCCGGACAGCCCGAGGAACACTGAAGCTTTCTTT.

In regard to this clone: One end of the junction does not line up with germline, which may come from a read error. CDR3 DNA: TGTTCCAGCAGCTCAGGAGCGCGTTCGGGGGGAAGCGAGCAGTACTTC. Its translation: CSSSSGARSGGSEQYF. The chain employs TRBV7-9 and TRBJ2-7; 7 bases are shared with TRBD2. The CDR3 totals 16 residues. The germline V gene has CDR1 SEHNR and CDR2 FQNEAQ (reference sequence).

This chain links TRBV7-7 with TRBJ2-5; 9 nucleotides line up with TRBD2. The CDR3 covers 17 residues. The germline V gene has CDR1 SSHAT and CDR2 FNYEAQ (reference sequence). The ends lost 5 bases at V and 5 bases at J; junction bases unmatched: 15. In nucleotides, the CDR3 is TGTGCCAGCAGCCCGAACCGGGGAGCGGGAGGTCGGGAGACCCAGTACTTC. This sequence encodes CASSPNRGAGGRETQYF.

The genes are TRBV13 and TRBJ1-6, with D maybe TRBD1 (5 bases). The CDR3 is 15 residues long. V was shortened by 8 bases and J by 9 bases, with 20 bases between the two germline ends. Germline V gene lookup returns CDR1 PRHDT and CDR2 FYEKMQ (reference sequence). Here the CDR3 reads CASGRSGKGVSPLHF. In DNA form, the CDR3 reads TGTGCCAGCGGACGCTCAGGGAAAGGCGTTTCACCCCTCCACTTT.

V usage is TRBV7-9 and J usage is TRBJ2-7; TRBD2 matches at 7 bases. The germline gives CDR1 SEHNR, CDR2 FQNEAQ (reference sequence). The CDR3 is made up of 13 amino acids. With 5 bases clipped from V and 0 bases from J, the junction kept 1 base outside the gene matches. The CDR3 sequence is CASSPGGSYEQYF. The CDR3 coding sequence is TGTGCCAGCAGCCCGGGAGGCTCCTACGAGCAGTACTTC. Filled out from reference TRBV7-9 and TRBJ2-7, the complete variable domain reads DTGVSQNPRHKITKRGQNVTFRCDPISEHNRLYWYRQTLGQGPEFLTYFQNEAQLEKSRLLSDRFSAERPKGSFSTLEIQRTEQGDSAMYLCASSPGGSYEQYFGPGTRLTVT.

The CDR3 bases are TGTGCCTGGAGTGTAGCGAGCCAAGAGACCCAGTACTTC. It yields the protein CAWSVASQETQYF. The J gene is TRBJ2-5, the V gene TRBV30; D is unclear. Germline values: CDR1 GTSNPN, CDR2 SVGIG (reference sequence). V was pared by 0 bases and J by 1 base, with 6 bases between. The CDR3 totals 13 residues.

Of note for this clone: This specimen includes other DNA sequences encoding the same CDR3. The chain uses TRBV10-3 and TRBJ1-5; D gene uncertain. V was cut by 6 bases and J by 4 bases, with 10 bases left in between. The CDR3 consists of 13 residues. Germline V gene lookup returns CDR1 ENHRY and CDR2 SYGVKD. CDR3 loop: CAISEGENQPQHF. CDR3 nucleotide sequence: TGTGCCATCAGCGAGGGAGAAAATCAGCCCCAGCATTTT.

V gene TRBV18 combines with J gene TRBJ2-5, with 8 positions matching TRBD1. In germline, CDR1 is KGHSH, CDR2 LQKENI. The CDR3 runs to 16 residues. J gave up 5 bases and V 0 bases, and 8 bases lay outside the gene matches. CDR3 DNA: TGTGCCAGCTCACCACCGGTTACAGGGGGGACGGAGACCCAGTACTTC. Protein: CASSPPVTGGTETQYF.

J is TRBJ2-2 and V is TRBV11-2, with a possible D match to TRBD1 (6 bases). Germline V CDR1 and CDR2: SGHAT, FQNNGV. The CDR3 is 13 amino acids. Trimming shortened V by 2 bases and J by 5 bases, and 6 bases separated the two germline ends. The CDR3, as DNA: TGTGCCAGCAGCTTACAGGGGACCGGGGAGCTGTTTTTT. It is translated as CASSLQGTGELFF.

The rearrangement links TRBV11-2 to TRBJ2-7; TRBD2 aligns across 10 bases. This CDR3 has 17 residues. Germline loops: CDR1 SGHAT, CDR2 FQNNGV. The trim removed 6 bases at V and 3 bases at J, leaving 14 bases unmatched. The CDR3 loop reads CASSQNPGLAVVYEQYF. CDR3 DNA sequence: TGTGCCAGCAGTCAAAACCCAGGACTAGCGGTCGTCTACGAGCAGTACTTC.

The chain has TRBV27 and TRBJ2-7; TRBD2 agrees at 8 bases. The junction had 5 bases not matched to a gene; V was cut back by 2 bases and J by 2 bases. The germline gives CDR1 MNHEY, CDR2 SMNVEV (reference sequence). This CDR3 has 15 residues. The CDR3 nucleotides are TGTGCCAGCAGTTTAAACCGGGAGGGCCCCTACGAGCAGTACTTC. Residues: CASSLNREGPYEQYF.